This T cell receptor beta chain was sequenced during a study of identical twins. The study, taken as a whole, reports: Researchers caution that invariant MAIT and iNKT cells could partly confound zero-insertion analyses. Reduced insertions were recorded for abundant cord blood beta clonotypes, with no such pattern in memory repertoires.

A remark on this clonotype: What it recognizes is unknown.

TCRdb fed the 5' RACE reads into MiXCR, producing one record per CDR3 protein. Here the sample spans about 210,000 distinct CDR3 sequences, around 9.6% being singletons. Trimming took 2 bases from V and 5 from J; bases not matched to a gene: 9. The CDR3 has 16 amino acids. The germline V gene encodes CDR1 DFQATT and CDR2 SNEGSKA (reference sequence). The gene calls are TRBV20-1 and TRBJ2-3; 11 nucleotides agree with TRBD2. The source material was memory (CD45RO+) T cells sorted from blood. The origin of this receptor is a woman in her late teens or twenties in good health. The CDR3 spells CSARKIAGGPGDTQYF. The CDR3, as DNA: TGCAGTGCTAGAAAAATAGCGGGAGGGCCTGGAGATACGCAGTATTTT.